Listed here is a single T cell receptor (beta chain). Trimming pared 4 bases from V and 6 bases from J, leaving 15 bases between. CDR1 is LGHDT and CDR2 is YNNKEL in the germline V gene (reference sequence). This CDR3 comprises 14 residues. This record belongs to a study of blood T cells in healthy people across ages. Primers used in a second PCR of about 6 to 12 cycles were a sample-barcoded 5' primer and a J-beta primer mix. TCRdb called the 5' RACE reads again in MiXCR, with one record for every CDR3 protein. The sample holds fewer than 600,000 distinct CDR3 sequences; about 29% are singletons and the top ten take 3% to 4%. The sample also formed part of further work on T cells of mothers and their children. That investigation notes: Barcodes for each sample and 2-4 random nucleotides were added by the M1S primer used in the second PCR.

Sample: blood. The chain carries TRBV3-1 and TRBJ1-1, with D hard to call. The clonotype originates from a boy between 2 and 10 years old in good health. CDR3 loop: CASSPNQTTAEAFF. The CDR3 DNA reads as TGTGCCAGCAGCCCCAATCAGACGACCGCTGAAGCTTTCTTT.